This T cell receptor beta chain originates from a study of shared clonotypes between healthy human individuals. Overall study: The composition of the donors was a couple of women and a few men aged 18 to 49.

On this clone itself: This sample includes further DNA sequences coding for the same CDR3.

In the authors' methods: For the immunoSEQ data, sequences were junction-only without quality scores, so filtering differed. Only in-frame clones appear in the TCRdb table, and some are missing; sequencing was by immunoSEQ multiplex PCR. From that table come the V and J calls and clone size; the DNA was used to work out D and trimming. There are around 530,000 clones in the sample; around 78% occur only once, and 9.5% to 15% lies in the top ten. Germline values: CDR1 SGDLS, CDR2 YYNGEE. V shed 2 bases, J shed 4 bases, and the junction held 0 bases outside the gene matches. The CDR3 has 14 amino acids.

The receptor was isolated from a woman in her 40s in good health. Some clones in this sample may be carry-over from other donors' samples. The V and J genes are TRBV9 and TRBJ2-1; 10 bases map to TRBD2. The sample comprised PBMCs. The CDR3: CASSVSGRYNEQFF. The CDR3 nucleotides are TGTGCCAGCAGCGTTAGCGGGAGGTACAATGAGCAGTTCTTC.